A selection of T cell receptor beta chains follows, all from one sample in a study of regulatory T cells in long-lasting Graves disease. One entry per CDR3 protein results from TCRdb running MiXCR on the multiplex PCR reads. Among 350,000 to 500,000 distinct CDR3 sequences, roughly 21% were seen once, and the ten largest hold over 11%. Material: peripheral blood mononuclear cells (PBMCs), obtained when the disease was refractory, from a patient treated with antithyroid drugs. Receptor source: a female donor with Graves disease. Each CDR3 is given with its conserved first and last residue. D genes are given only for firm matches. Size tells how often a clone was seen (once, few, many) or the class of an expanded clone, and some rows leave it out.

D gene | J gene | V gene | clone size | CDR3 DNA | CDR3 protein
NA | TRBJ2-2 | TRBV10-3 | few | TGTGCCATCATAGAGGATACCGGGGAGCTGTTTTTT | CAIIEDTGELFF
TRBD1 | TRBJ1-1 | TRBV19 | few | TGTGCCAGCTCCAGGGACAGGGGGAATGCTGAAGCTTTCTTT | CASSRDRGNAEAFF
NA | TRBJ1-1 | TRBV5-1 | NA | TGCGCCAGCAGCTTGGATCTGGGAGACACTGAAGCTTTCTTT | CASSLDLGDTEAFF
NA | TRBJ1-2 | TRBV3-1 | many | TGTGCCAGCAGCCAAACACAGAATGGCTACACCTTC | CASSQTQNGYTF
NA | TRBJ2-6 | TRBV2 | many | TGTGCCAGTGCTTGGGGGTCTGGGGCCAACGTCCTGACTTTC | CASAWGSGANVLTF
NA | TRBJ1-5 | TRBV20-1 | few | TGCAGTGCCATTATTGGACATCTCGGCAATCAGCCCCAGCATTTT | CSAIIGHLGNQPQHF
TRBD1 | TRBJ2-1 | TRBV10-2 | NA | TGCGCCATCAGACCGGGACAGAATAATTACAATGAGCAGTTCTTC | CAIRPGQNNYNEQFF
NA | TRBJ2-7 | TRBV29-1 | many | TGCAGCGTCGCCCGGTCGCAGGGTTCCTACGAGCAGTACTTC | CSVARSQGSYEQYF
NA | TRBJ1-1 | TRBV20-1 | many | TGCAGTGCTAGGAACAGTTTGAACACTGAAGCTTTCTTT | CSARNSLNTEAFF
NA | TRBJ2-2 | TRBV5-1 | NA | TGCGCCAGCAGTCAACTAGGAACCAACACCGGGGAGCTGTTTTTT | CASSQLGTNTGELFF